The sequence of this T cell receptor (beta chain) was determined in a study of blood T cell repertoires in COVID-19. Turning to the study itself: Spain, Italy and the United States supplied samples that represented acute and convalescent COVID-19. The analysed material was cDNA or gDNA that came from T cells, B-cell-depleted T cells, or PBMCs.

Per the original data handling: Nucleated cell number was recorded as an estimate derived from reference gene primer amplification. Sequenced by immunoSEQ multiplex PCR; TCRdb stores in-frame clones only, minus some. Clone size and V and J calls were adopted from that table, with D and trimming inferred from the DNA. The sample lists under 250,000 clones, approximately 82% occurring once. The specimen was peripheral blood. This TCR was recovered from a woman older than 75 with acute or convalescent COVID-19.

The CDR3 DNA is TGTGCCAGCAGTGAAGCTGAGGGTAACTATGGCTACACCTTC. Amino acid sequence: CASSEAEGNYGYTF. J is TRBJ1-2 and V is TRBV6-1; unclear D gene. Germline lookup yields CDR1 MNHNS and CDR2 SASEGT. The V and J ends lost 0 bases and 1 base respectively, with 6 bases between them. This CDR3 spans 14 amino acids.